Each of the 24 T cell receptor beta chains below was sequenced from the same sample in a study of T cell responses to AZD1222 COVID-19 vaccine. Some clones are missing from TCRdb's copy, which holds only in-frame ones; the method was immunoSEQ multiplex PCR. There are tens of thousands of clones in the sample; about nine tenths occur only once, and approximately 25% lies in the top ten. The sequencing here drew on peripheral blood, taken 28 days after the second AZD1222 dose. The receptors stem from an adult who received the AZD1222 COVID-19 vaccine.

V gene TRBV28 combines with J gene TRBJ2-3; possible D gene TRBD2, 6 bases. This CDR3 comprises 16 residues. Trimming removed 1 base from V and 6 bases from J, with 17 bases in between. Germline CDR1 MDHEN, CDR2 SYDVKM. Here the CDR3 reads CASSLLYGRGLDTQYF. CDR3 nucleotide sequence: TGTGCCAGCAGTTTATTATACGGGAGAGGTCTCGATACGCAGTATTTT.

The V gene is TRBV4-3, the J gene TRBJ1-5; weak D call: TRBD1 (6 bases). The CDR3 spans 14 residues. From germline, CDR1 is LGHNA and CDR2 YSLEER. Trimming removed 1 base at V and 3 bases at J, with 7 bases between. The DNA of the CDR3 is TGCGCCAGCAGCCAAGGACAGGCCAATCAGCCCCAGCATTTT. Its translation: CASSQGQANQPQHF.

This clone was counted between two and nine times. J is TRBJ1-1 and V is TRBV7-8; TRBD1 is a possible D gene (5 bases). The CDR3 is 15 residues long. V lost 0 bases and J lost 5, with 13 bases in between. The germline V gene has CDR1 SGHVS and CDR2 FQNEAQ. CDR3 in amino acids: CASSLADRGGTEAFF. CDR3 sequence (DNA): TGTGCCAGCAGCTTAGCTGATCGGGGGGGAACTGAAGCTTTCTTT.

The V and J genes are TRBV7-3 and TRBJ2-3; 9 bases agree with TRBD1. CDR1 and CDR2 (germline): SGHTA, FQGTGA. This CDR3 has 15 amino acids. After removal of 5 bases from V and 3 bases from J, the junction contained 6 bases not matched to a gene. The DNA of the CDR3 is TGTGCCAGCAGCACAGACGGGACAGGGACAGATACGCAGTATTTT. It yields the protein CASSTDGTGTDTQYF.

The rearrangement uses TRBV5-1 and TRBJ1-3, with D possibly matching TRBD1 (5 bases). The CDR3 totals 14 residues. Germline V lookup: CDR1 SGHRS, CDR2 YFSETQ. The ends were cut back, 5 bases at V and 2 bases at J, with 11 bases in the middle. CDR3 sequence: CASSSRQPGNTIYF. For the CDR3, the DNA is TGCGCCAGCAGTAGCCGACAGCCTGGAAACACCATATATTTT.

The table lists this clone with a count of one. The V call is TRBV2, the J call TRBJ2-7; 9 bases line up with TRBD2. CDR3 length: 14 amino acids. V shed 5 bases and J 7 bases; nucleotides not matched to a gene: 9. CDR1 is SNHLY and CDR2 is FYNNEI in the germline V gene. CDR3 protein: CASSRASGDGEQYF. CDR3 coding DNA: TGTGCCAGCAGTAGGGCTAGCGGGGATGGGGAGCAGTACTTC.

This clone occurred once. The V and J genes are TRBV3-1 (or the pseudogene TRBV3-2) and TRBJ1-6; D unclear. V lost 2 bases to trimming and J lost 2 bases, with 4 bases between them. Germline lookup yields CDR1 LGHDT and CDR2 YNNKEL (reference sequence). This CDR3 comprises 14 residues. The CDR3 reads CASSQRTYNSPLHF. The CDR3 bases are TGTGCCAGCAGCCAACGCACCTATAATTCACCCCTCCACTTT.

CDR3 amino acids: CASSQDGQPSYEQYF. The CDR3 region has the DNA TGTGCCAGCAGCCAAGACGGCCAGCCGTCCTACGAGCAGTACTTC. The rearrangement links TRBV4-2 to TRBJ2-7; D remains unclear. V dropped 0 bases and J dropped 1 base, with 10 bases sitting between them. This CDR3 region has 15 residues. Germline V gene lookup returns CDR1 LGHNA and CDR2 YNFKEQ.

The rearrangement uses TRBV9 and TRBJ2-3; the match to TRBD1 covers 10 bases. The CDR3 is 16 residues long. From germline, CDR1 is SGDLS and CDR2 YYNGEE. J gave up 1 base and V 2 bases, and 4 bases lay outside the gene matches. CDR3 in amino acids: CASSVTGTGGTDTQYF. In DNA, the CDR3 is TGTGCCAGCAGCGTGACCGGGACAGGGGGCACAGATACGCAGTATTTT.

The chain links TRBV10-3 to TRBJ1-5; D remains unclear. Trimming took 0 bases from V and 5 from J, leaving 5 bases between them. The CDR3 is made up of 13 amino acids. Germline loops: CDR1 ENHRY, CDR2 SYGVKD. In DNA form, the CDR3 reads TGTGCCATCAGTGAGTCAGGAGATCAGCCCCAGCATTTT. Its protein product is CAISESGDQPQHF.

About this clone itself: The conserved phenylalanine or tryptophan normally closing the CDR3 is absent here, so this likely arose from a read error. The chain employs TRBV24-1 and TRBJ1-5, with D perhaps TRBD1 (6 bases). Germline V CDR1 and CDR2: KGHDR, SFDVKD. The CDR3 runs 14 residues. V was clipped by 4 bases and J by 9 bases, with 15 bases between them. CDR3 sequence reads: CATSDRQDPGPQHI. The CDR3 DNA is TGTGCCACCAGTGACCGACAGGACCCAGGGCCCCAGCATATT.

The chain links TRBV5-8 to TRBJ2-2, with D possibly matching TRBD1 (5 bases). Germline V gene data show CDR1 as SGHTS and CDR2 as YDEGEE. Trimming cost V 2 bases and J 2 bases, with 10 bases left between them. This CDR3 contains 15 residues. The CDR3 loop reads CASSLIQVNTGELFF. The CDR3 DNA sequence: TGTGCCAGCAGCTTAATACAGGTCAACACCGGGGAGCTGTTTTTT.

The rearrangement uses TRBV9 and TRBJ1-5; D might be TRBD1 (6 bases). Germline values: CDR1 SGDLS, CDR2 YYNGEE. V was clipped by 0 bases and J by 3 bases, with 10 bases between them. The CDR3 sequence is 15 residues long. The CDR3 sequence: CASSVGRGDNQPQHF. In DNA form, the CDR3 reads TGTGCCAGCAGCGTAGGCAGGGGCGACAATCAGCCCCAGCATTTT.

This clone qualifies as medium-sized. V is TRBV6-5 and J is TRBJ1-2, with D perhaps TRBD1 (5 bases). Trimming removed 5 bases from V and 8 bases from J, with 18 bases in between. The CDR3 totals 14 residues. Germline CDR1 and CDR2: MNHEY and SVGAGI. The CDR3 DNA reads TGTGCCAGCAGTCCAAGGGGACTGAGGGAAGGCTACACCTTC. Its translation is CASSPRGLREGYTF.

A word on this clone: Other DNA sequences of this sample code for an identical CDR3. The rearrangement uses TRBV18 and TRBJ2-5, with TRBD1 matching 7 bases. The CDR3 consists of 14 residues. The V segment lost 0 bases and the J segment 4 bases; nucleotides outside the gene matches: 2. Germline V lookup: CDR1 KGHSH, CDR2 LQKENI. Here the CDR3 DNA reads TGTGCCAGCTCACCACCGGCAGGGGGAGAGACCCAGTACTTC. Translation gives CASSPPAGGETQYF.

The genes are TRBV12-3 or TRBV12-4 and TRBJ2-7; no reliable D call. Between the trimmed V and J ends, which lost 6 bases and 4 bases, there was a span of 7 bases. The CDR3 loop spans 11 amino acids. The CDR3 DNA reads TGTGCCAGCAGAGGGTTATACGAGCAGTACTTC. Its translation is CASRGLYEQYF.

This chain links TRBV2 with TRBJ1-2; tentatively, D is TRBD1 (6 bases). The length of the CDR3 is 15 residues. Trimming shortened V by 2 bases and J by 8 bases, and 18 bases separated the two germline ends. Per germline, CDR1 SNHLY and CDR2 FYNNEI. The CDR3 region is CASSEMRTEFIGYTF. CDR3 nucleotides: TGTGCCAGCAGTGAAATGAGGACAGAGTTTATAGGCTACACCTTC.

The chain employs TRBV7-9 and TRBJ1-2, with D unclear. Between the trimmed V and J ends, which lost 0 bases and 3 bases, there was a span of 14 bases. The germline V gene has CDR1 SEHNR and CDR2 FQNEAQ (reference sequence). The CDR3 totals 16 residues. CDR3 sequence (DNA): TGTGCCAGCAGCTTAGCGGAGACCGGGAGGGACTATGGCTACACCTTC. Protein product: CASSLAETGRDYGYTF.

The genes are TRBV9 and TRBJ2-7, with 12 bases that match TRBD2. Per germline, CDR1 SGDLS and CDR2 YYNGEE. V lost 4 bases to trimming and J lost 5 bases; unmatched junction nucleotides: 7. This CDR3 contains 15 residues. The CDR3 spells CASSFGLAGTNEQYF. In DNA form, the CDR3 reads TGTGCCAGCAGCTTCGGACTAGCGGGGACCAACGAGCAGTACTTC.

The chain couples TRBV6-2 or TRBV6-3 to TRBJ2-2, with D unclear. The V gene lost 0 bases and the J gene lost 1 base, with 3 bases spanning the gap. The V gene's germline CDR1 is MNHEY and CDR2 SVGEGT. This CDR3 spans 14 amino acids. In nucleotides, the CDR3 is TGTGCCAGCAGTTACTCCTGGAACACCGGGGAGCTGTTTTTT. Its translation is CASSYSWNTGELFF.

Only one count was recorded for this clone. This sequence joins TRBV6-5 and TRBJ2-7, with 8 bases fitting TRBD1. The CDR3 consists of 15 residues. In germline, CDR1 is MNHEY, CDR2 SVGAGI. V gave up 6 bases and J gave up 2 bases; unmatched junction bases: 9. CDR3 coding DNA: TGTGCCAGCAGCCCCGGGACAGGAGAACCCTACGAGCAGTACTTC. Translation gives CASSPGTGEPYEQYF.

This clone was picked up a small number of times. The CDR3 DNA reads TGTGCCAGCAGTGACCTACAGGGGGCCTATGGCTACACCTTC. It yields the protein CASSDLQGAYGYTF. This chain joins TRBV6-1 and TRBJ1-2; TRBD1 agrees at 9 bases. CDR1 is MNHNS and CDR2 is SASEGT in the germline V gene. The ends lost 3 bases at V and 4 bases at J; junction bases unmatched: 3. This CDR3 is 14 amino acids long.

The chain links TRBV18 to TRBJ2-7, with 8 bases matching TRBD1. CDR3 length equals 13 residues. The J segment lost 3 bases and the V segment lost 3 bases, leaving 1 base of the junction unmatched. Germline V gives CDR1 KGHSH, CDR2 LQKENI. CDR3 region: CASSPTGGYEQYF. The CDR3 DNA reads as TGTGCCAGCTCACCCACAGGGGGCTACGAGCAGTACTTC.

The CDR3, as DNA: TGTGCCAGCAGTTACTCGGCGGAAGGGTACGAGCAGTACTTC. It is translated as CASSYSAEGYEQYF. The chain employs TRBV6-2 or TRBV6-3 and TRBJ2-7; D is uncertain. Trimming pared 0 bases from V and 4 bases from J, leaving 10 bases between. Per germline, CDR1 MNHEY and CDR2 SVGEGT. The CDR3 contains 14 residues.